The present T cell receptor (beta chain) was sequenced within a study of T-cell memory formation after mild COVID-19 (dated by TCRdb to the early 2020s). As for the study more broadly: TCR sequence clusters from the two donors were found to be largely donor specific. T-cell clones expanding and contracting after mild COVID-19 in a couple of donors were tracked by longitudinal TCRalpha and TCRbeta repertoire sequencing. The cohort comprised two young, previously healthy adult volunteers, one female and one male.

For this clonotype: Its antigen target is currently unknown. The germline gene is not matched at one end of the junction; a read error may be the cause.

What the authors observed across the whole study: Whether the second-wave clones peaking on day 37 were SARS-CoV-2 specific was not confirmed. Contracting CD4+ clones were found mainly in CM and EM memory subsets, while CD8+ clones were enriched in EMRA. The detection of some responding clones in pre-infection memory suggests that pre-existing cross-reactive memory T cells joined the SARS-CoV-2 response. The study included only a couple of mild cases, and larger cohorts that include severe cases with pre-infection samples were judged to be necessary. Balanced CD4/CD8 phenotypes were observed for clones contracting from day 15 to 85, whereas a bias towards CD4+ was observed for a second wave of clones expanding from day 15 to 37.

Ficoll-Paque density gradient centrifugation was used to isolate PBMCs. The listed sequencing device is Illumina NovaSeq 6000. Using 5'RACE with constant-segment primers, TCRalpha and TCRbeta cDNA libraries were constructed, with sample barcodes and unique molecular identifiers added in the process. RNA was extracted from every sample with Trizol reagent. Libraries were amplified in two PCR steps, with a second sample barcode and Illumina TruSeq adapters added in the second step. Sequencing of libraries was performed on an Illumina NovaSeq with 2 x 150 bp paired-end reads. As for the authors' bioinformatics: The reads were demultiplexed and collapsed into UMI-guided consensus sequences using migec v1.2.7. Using mixcr v2.1.11, UMI consensuses were aligned to TRA and TRB V and J templates and then assembled into clonotypes. Expanded or contracted clonotypes were those called significant by both edgeR and NoisET, with noise models trained on biological replicates. For edgeR calls, a false discovery rate-adjusted p below 0.01 and a log2 fold-change threshold of 1 were applied. PCA with hierarchical clustering of max-normalized trajectories of the 1000 most abundant clonotypes was used as exploratory dynamics analysis. The CD4 or CD8 phenotype of responding clones was assigned using the separately sequenced CD4+ and CD8+ repertoires. In-frame beta chains were kept once TCRdb had trimmed the public reads at Q25 with fastp and called clones with MiXCR. Identical CDR3 protein sequences are pooled into one entry, listed with their most common genes and DNA. The V and J calls, along with clone size, are taken from TCRdb and not from the paper's own processing. Across this sample there are tens of thousands of distinct CDR3 sequences, with about 15% seen only once. The ten largest clones capture under 35% of the sample.

Taken from the germline V gene (reference sequence), the CDR1 and CDR2 loops are SEHNR and FQNEAQ. CDR3 length: 14 amino acids, cysteine to phenylalanine. The kept DNA is CDR3 alone, 42 bases in frame from the first base. The sequenced material came from PBMCs or a T cell subset sorted from them (not recorded which). This receptor was taken from an adult woman who had mild COVID-19 (a few samples of this study predate the infection). The sample titles of this study are shuffled in the database, so cell type and time point are left out; the donor was told from shared clones. Recombination linked TRBV7-9 to TRBJ2-3; TRBD2 fits 7 bases in the junction. For the CDR3, the sequence is CASSLAVNTDTQYF. In nucleotides, the sequence is TGTGCCAGCAGCCTAGCGGTCAACACAGATACGCAGTATTTT.